This TCR beta chain was documented in a study of blood T cell repertoires in COVID-19. Study as a whole: The cDNA or gDNA used as material had been derived from T cells, B-cell-depleted T cells, or PBMCs.

Repertoires were generated with immunoSEQ multiplex PCR, while TCRdb's copy carries only in-frame clones and drops some. The data hold hundreds of thousands of clones, with approximately 87% observed a single time. This CDR3 is 20 amino acids long. J gave up 0 bases and V 3 bases, and 11 bases lay outside the gene matches. The germline gives CDR1 MNHEY, CDR2 SMNVEV (reference sequence). This chain uses TRBV27 with TRBJ2-3; TRBD2 matches 14 bases. This TCR derives from a woman in her forties or fifties with COVID-19, enrolled during active disease. Sequencing used peripheral blood. Here the CDR3 reads CASSLSGLAGEVGSTDTQYF. In nucleotides, the CDR3 is TGTGCCAGCAGTTTGTCGGGACTAGCGGGAGAAGTAGGGAGCACAGATACGCAGTATTTT.